This TCR beta chain is drawn from a study of blood T cell repertoires in COVID-19. The table came from immunoSEQ multiplex PCR; TCRdb's copy has only in-frame clones and leaves some out. The sample carries 350,000 to 450,000 clones, 75% to 90% recorded once. The CDR3 covers 13 residues. J lost 7 bases, V lost 6 bases, and 8 bases had no gene match. This chain joins TRBV12-3 or TRBV12-4 and TRBJ2-5, with 7 nucleotides matching TRBD1. Sequencing was performed on peripheral blood. The sequence came from a woman in her fifties or sixties with COVID-19, enrolled during active disease. The chain's CDR3 is CASSTQGSGTQYF. CDR3 sequence (DNA): TGTGCCAGCAGCACACAGGGGAGCGGGACCCAGTACTTC.